This TCR beta chain was observed in a study of blood T cell repertoires in COVID-19. Profiled with immunoSEQ multiplex PCR; TCRdb holds only in-frame clones, not every one. The sample has around 320,000 clones, 89% seen once. The sequencing sample was made of PBMCs or T cells enriched from blood (not recorded which). This clonotype originated in a woman aged 50 to 65 who had been exposed to COVID-19.

Here the CDR3 DNA reads TGTGCCAGCAGCTTAGAGCGGGTAGGGGGAGAGACCCAGTACTTC. The encoded protein is CASSLERVGGETQYF. The rearrangement joins TRBV11-2 to TRBJ2-5, with D perhaps matching TRBD1 (6 bases). Germline CDR1 is SGHAT and CDR2 is FQNNGV. Trimming removed 0 bases from V and 4 bases from J, with 12 bases in between. The CDR3 length is 15 residues.